The TCR beta chain described here comes from a study of graft-versus-host responses after intestinal transplantation. The method was immunoSEQ multiplex PCR; TCRdb's version includes in-frame clones alone and lacks a portion of them. This table holds some 13,000 clones, 74% found once. The graft tissue was processed, and this released both intraepithelial and lamina propria lymphocytes. Germline V gives CDR1 SGHAT, CDR2 FQDESV (reference sequence). With 4 bases clipped from V and 4 bases from J, the junction kept 5 bases outside the gene matches. This CDR3 region has 15 residues. The sequences come from ileum tissue, collected 16 days after intestinal transplant. The rearrangement links TRBV11-1 to TRBJ2-1; TRBD2 aligns across 9 bases. This clonotype was obtained from a human patient who received an intestinal transplant, so some T cells may come from the graft donor. The CDR3 sequence: CASSYLAGQYNEQFF. In DNA form, the CDR3 reads TGTGCCAGCAGCTATCTAGCGGGACAATACAATGAGCAGTTCTTC.